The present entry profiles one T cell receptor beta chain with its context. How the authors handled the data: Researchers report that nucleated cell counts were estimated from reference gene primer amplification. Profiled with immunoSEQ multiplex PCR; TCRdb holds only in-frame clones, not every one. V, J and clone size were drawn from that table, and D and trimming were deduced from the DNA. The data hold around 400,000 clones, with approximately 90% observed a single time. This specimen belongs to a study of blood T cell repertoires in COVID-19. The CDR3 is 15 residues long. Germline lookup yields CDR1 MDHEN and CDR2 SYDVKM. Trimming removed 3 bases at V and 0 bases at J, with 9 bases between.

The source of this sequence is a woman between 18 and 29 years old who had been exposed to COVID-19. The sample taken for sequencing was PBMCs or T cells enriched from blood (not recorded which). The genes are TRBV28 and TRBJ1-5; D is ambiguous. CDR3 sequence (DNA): TGTGCCAGCAGTTTTACCGGGAGTAGCAATCAGCCCCAGCATTTT. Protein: CASSFTGSSNQPQHF.